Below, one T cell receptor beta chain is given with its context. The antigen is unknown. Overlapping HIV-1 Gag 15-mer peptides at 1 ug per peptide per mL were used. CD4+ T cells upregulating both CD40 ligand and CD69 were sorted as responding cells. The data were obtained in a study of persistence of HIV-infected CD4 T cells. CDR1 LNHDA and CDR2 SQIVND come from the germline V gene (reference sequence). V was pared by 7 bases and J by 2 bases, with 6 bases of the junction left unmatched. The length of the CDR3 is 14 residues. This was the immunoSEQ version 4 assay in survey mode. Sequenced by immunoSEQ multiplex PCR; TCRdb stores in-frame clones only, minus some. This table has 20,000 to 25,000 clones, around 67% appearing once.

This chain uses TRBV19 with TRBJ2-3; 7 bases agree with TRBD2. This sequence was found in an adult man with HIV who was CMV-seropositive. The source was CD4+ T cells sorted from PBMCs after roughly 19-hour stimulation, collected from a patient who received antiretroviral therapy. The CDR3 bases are TGTGCCAGTAAAGGCGGGGGATTCACAGATACGCAGTATTTT. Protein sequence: CASKGGGFTDTQYF.